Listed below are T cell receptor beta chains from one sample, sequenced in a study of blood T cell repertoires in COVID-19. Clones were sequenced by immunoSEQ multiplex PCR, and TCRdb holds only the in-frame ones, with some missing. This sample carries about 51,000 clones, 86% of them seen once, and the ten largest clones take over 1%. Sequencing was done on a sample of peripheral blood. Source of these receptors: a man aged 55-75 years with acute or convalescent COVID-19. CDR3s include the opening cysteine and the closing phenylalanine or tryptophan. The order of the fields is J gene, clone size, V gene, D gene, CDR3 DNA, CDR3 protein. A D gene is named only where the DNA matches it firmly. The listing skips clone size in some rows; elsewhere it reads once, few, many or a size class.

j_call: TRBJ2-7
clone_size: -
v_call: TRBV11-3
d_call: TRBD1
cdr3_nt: TGTGCCAGCAGCTCGAACAGGGGCTACGAGCAGTACTTC
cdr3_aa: CASSSNRGYEQYF

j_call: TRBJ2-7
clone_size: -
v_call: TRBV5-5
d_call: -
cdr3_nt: TGTGCCAGCAGCTTGGCCGGGATAGGCGAGCAGTACTTC
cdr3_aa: CASSLAGIGEQYF

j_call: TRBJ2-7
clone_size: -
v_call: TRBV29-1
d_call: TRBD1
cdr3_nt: TGCAGCGTTGCCCGGGACAGGGACAACGAGCAGTACTTC
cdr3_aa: CSVARDRDNEQYF

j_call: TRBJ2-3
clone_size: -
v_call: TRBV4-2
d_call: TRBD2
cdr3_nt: TGTGCCAGCAGCCAAGTAAAGCGGGAGTTACCAGATACGCAGTATTTT
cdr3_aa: CASSQVKRELPDTQYF

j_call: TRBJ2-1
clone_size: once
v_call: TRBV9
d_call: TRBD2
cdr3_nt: TGTGCCAGCAGCCTTAGACTAGCGACCTACAATGAGCAGTTCTTC
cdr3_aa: CASSLRLATYNEQFF

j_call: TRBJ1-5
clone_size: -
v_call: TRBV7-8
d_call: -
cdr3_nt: TGTGCCAGCAGCTTAACAGAGTTAAATCAGCCCCAGCATTTT
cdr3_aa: CASSLTELNQPQHF

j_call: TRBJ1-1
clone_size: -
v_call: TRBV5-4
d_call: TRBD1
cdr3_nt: TGTGCCAGCAGCCCTGACAGGGGGCGGAGGACTGAAGCTTTCTTT
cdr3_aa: CASSPDRGRRTEAFF

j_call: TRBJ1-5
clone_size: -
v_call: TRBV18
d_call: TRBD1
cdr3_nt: TGTGCCAGCTCACCCGGGACAGGGAATCAGCCCCAGCATTTT
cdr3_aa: CASSPGTGNQPQHF

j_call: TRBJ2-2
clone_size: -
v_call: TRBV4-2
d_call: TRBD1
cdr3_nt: TGTGCCAGCAGCCCGACAGGGGGCGGTGGGGCCGGGGAGCTGTTTTTT
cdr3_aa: CASSPTGGGGAGELFF

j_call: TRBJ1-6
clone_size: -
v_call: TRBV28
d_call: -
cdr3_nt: TGTGCCAGCAGTAGTGGACGGGATCGAGCCCTCCACTTT
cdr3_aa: CASSSGRDRALHF

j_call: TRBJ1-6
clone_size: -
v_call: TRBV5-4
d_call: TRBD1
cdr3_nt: TGTGCCAGCAGCATCACCCAGGGGGCCGGTTCACCCCTCCACTTT
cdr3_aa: CASSITQGAGSPLHF

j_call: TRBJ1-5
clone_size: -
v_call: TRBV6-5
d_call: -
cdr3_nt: TGTGCCAGCCGGGGGAGTAGTGAGCCCCAGCATTTT
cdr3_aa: CASRGSSEPQHF

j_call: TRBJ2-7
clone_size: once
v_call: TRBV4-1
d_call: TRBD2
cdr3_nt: TGCGCCAGCAGCCCCGAAGGGACTAGTCTGGGGGAGCAGTACTTC
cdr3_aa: CASSPEGTSLGEQYF

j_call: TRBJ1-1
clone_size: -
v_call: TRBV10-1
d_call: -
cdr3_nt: TGCGCCAGCAGTGAGAGCCTGAACACTGAAGCTTTCTTT
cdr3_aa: CASSESLNTEAFF

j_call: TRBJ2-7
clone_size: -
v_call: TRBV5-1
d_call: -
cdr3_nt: TGCGCCAGCAGCCCCGGAGAGTCCTACGAGCAGTACTTC
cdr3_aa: CASSPGESYEQYF

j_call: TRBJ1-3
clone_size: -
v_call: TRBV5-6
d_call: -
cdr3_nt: TGTGCCAGCAGTCGAGGAGAGGCCTCTGGAAACACCATATATTTT
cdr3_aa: CASSRGEASGNTIYF

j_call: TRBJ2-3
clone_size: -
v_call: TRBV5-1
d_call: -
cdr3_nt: TGCGCCAGCAGCGAAGCACCGGGAGCCAGCACAGATACGCAGTATTTT
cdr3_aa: CASSEAPGASTDTQYF

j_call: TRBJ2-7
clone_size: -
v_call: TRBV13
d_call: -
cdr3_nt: TGTGCCAGCAGCTCCAACAACTTCGGGAGTTTCTACGAGCAGTACTTC
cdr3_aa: CASSSNNFGSFYEQYF

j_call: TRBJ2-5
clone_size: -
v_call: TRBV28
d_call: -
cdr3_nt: TGTGCCAGCAGTCCGTTGACTGGCAACCAAGAGACCCAGTACTTC
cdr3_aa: CASSPLTGNQETQYF

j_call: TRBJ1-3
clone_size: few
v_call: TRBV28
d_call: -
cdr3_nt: TGTGCCAGCTCGGAGGTAACTGGAAACACCATATATTTT
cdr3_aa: CASSEVTGNTIYF

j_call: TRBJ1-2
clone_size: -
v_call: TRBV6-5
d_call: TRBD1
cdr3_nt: TGTGCCAGCAGTTACTTGGGACAGACGGTGTTC
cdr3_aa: CASSYLGQTVF

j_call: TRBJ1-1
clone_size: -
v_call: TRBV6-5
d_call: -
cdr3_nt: TGTGCCAGCAGTTACTCGGCGGGGCTCAAGAACACTGAAGCTTTCTTT
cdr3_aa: CASSYSAGLKNTEAFF

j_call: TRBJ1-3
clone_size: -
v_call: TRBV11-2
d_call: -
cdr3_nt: TGTGCCAGCAGCCCCAGAGTGGGGCCTGGAAACACCATATATTTT
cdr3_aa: CASSPRVGPGNTIYF

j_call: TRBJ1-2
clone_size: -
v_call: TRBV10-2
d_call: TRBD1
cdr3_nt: TGCGCCAGCGGGACAGACGGTGCCTATGGCTACACCTTC
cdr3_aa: CASGTDGAYGYTF

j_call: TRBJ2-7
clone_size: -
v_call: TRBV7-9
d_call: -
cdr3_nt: TGTGCCAGCAGCTTAATCCGGGAGCACGAGCAGTACTTC
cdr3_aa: CASSLIREHEQYF

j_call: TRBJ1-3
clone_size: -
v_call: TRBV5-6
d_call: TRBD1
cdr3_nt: TGTGCCAGCAGCTGGACAGGGATCTCTGGAAACACCATATATTTT
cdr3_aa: CASSWTGISGNTIYF

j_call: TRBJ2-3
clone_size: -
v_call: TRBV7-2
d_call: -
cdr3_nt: TGTGCCAGCAGCTCACCTAGTGGAGATACGCAGTATTTT
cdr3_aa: CASSSPSGDTQYF

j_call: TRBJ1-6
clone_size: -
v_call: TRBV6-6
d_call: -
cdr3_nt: TGTGCCAGCAGTGCCGGACAGCAAAATTCACCCCTCCACTTT
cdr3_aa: CASSAGQQNSPLHF

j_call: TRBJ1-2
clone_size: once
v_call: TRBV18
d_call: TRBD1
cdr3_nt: TGTGCCAGCTCACCAAGGGGACAGGGTGGCGTCGCTGGCTACACCTTC
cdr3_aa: CASSPRGQGGVAGYTF

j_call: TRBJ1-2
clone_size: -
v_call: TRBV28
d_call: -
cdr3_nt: TGTGCCAGCAGTTTGTCCGGGTTCTATGGCTACACCTTC
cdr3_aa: CASSLSGFYGYTF

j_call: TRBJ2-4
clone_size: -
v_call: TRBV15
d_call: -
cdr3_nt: TGTGCCACCAGCAGAGATTTATTCGCGCAGGGGACGGGCATTCAGTACTTC
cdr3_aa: CATSRDLFAQGTGIQYF